These T cell receptor beta chains were read from a single sample in a study of cytomegalovirus exposure and HLA in healthy donors. Profiled with immunoSEQ multiplex PCR; TCRdb holds only in-frame clones, not every one. This listing includes 100,000 to 150,000 clones. The specimen sequenced was PBMCs. The receptor source for this set is a man between 18 and 29 years old in good health and CMV-seronegative. Each CDR3 is given with its conserved first and last residue.

cdr3_aa: CAIAGTGAEQYF; cdr3_length: 12; v_call: TRBV10-3; j_call: TRBJ2-7
cdr3_aa: CASSPTVNANYGYTF; cdr3_length: 15; v_call: TRBV14; j_call: TRBJ1-2
cdr3_aa: CASSRSQGAILSAFF; cdr3_length: 15; v_call: TRBV18; j_call: TRBJ1-1
cdr3_aa: CAISDSGTITDTQYF; cdr3_length: 15; v_call: TRBV10-3; j_call: TRBJ2-3
cdr3_aa: CASSELGQGDYEQYF; cdr3_length: 15; v_call: TRBV25-1; j_call: TRBJ2-7
cdr3_aa: CASSEPGLATSEQYF; cdr3_length: 15; v_call: TRBV6-1; j_call: .
cdr3_aa: CASSDGTSGYNEQFF; cdr3_length: 15; v_call: TRBV6-4; j_call: TRBJ2-1
cdr3_aa: CASSQDMGGGYTF; cdr3_length: 13; v_call: TRBV7-3; j_call: TRBJ1-2
cdr3_aa: CASSIFRGSNQPQHF; cdr3_length: 15; v_call: TRBV19; j_call: TRBJ1-5
cdr3_aa: CASSKSASGGNTGELFF; cdr3_length: 17; v_call: TRBV2; j_call: TRBJ2-2
cdr3_aa: CASSVGTEGNEQFF; cdr3_length: 14; v_call: TRBV9; j_call: TRBJ2-1
cdr3_aa: CASSLASGTYGYTF; cdr3_length: 14; v_call: TRBV7-2; j_call: TRBJ1-2
cdr3_aa: CASSQTGQLRYNEQFF; cdr3_length: 16; v_call: TRBV19; j_call: TRBJ2-1
cdr3_aa: CASSRWGGTDNQPQHF; cdr3_length: 16; v_call: TRBV5-6; j_call: TRBJ1-5
cdr3_aa: CVIRGGGVQETQYF; cdr3_length: 14; v_call: TRBV10-3; j_call: TRBJ2-5
cdr3_aa: CASSLEGTGFSGNTIYF; cdr3_length: 17; v_call: TRBV5-1; j_call: TRBJ1-3
cdr3_aa: CASRGTPAYEQYF; cdr3_length: 13; v_call: TRBV19; j_call: TRBJ2-7
cdr3_aa: CASSPVGELFF; cdr3_length: 11; v_call: TRBV6-5; j_call: TRBJ2-2
cdr3_aa: CASSMEDGEAFF; cdr3_length: 12; v_call: TRBV19; j_call: TRBJ1-1
cdr3_aa: CASTYGTAKNQPQHF; cdr3_length: 15; v_call: TRBV6-4; j_call: TRBJ1-5
cdr3_aa: CASSTGVLFSYGYTF; cdr3_length: 15; v_call: TRBV6-5; j_call: TRBJ1-2
cdr3_aa: CASSSDRGLWTEAFF; cdr3_length: 15; v_call: TRBV7-9; j_call: TRBJ1-1
cdr3_aa: CASSLDRPRVYEQYF; cdr3_length: 15; v_call: TRBV11-2; j_call: TRBJ2-7
cdr3_aa: CASSTAGITWQYF; cdr3_length: 13; v_call: TRBV5-8; j_call: TRBJ2-7
cdr3_aa: CAIAAGLAGRTLNEQYF; cdr3_length: 17; v_call: TRBV10-3; j_call: TRBJ2-7
cdr3_aa: CASSPQKIADTQYF; cdr3_length: 14; v_call: TRBV18; j_call: TRBJ2-3
cdr3_aa: CATSRDRSSNQPQHF; cdr3_length: 15; v_call: TRBV15; j_call: TRBJ1-5
cdr3_aa: CASSLNEGTTNEKLFF; cdr3_length: 16; v_call: TRBV5-1; j_call: TRBJ1-4